Below are 20 T cell receptor beta chains sequenced from a single sample in a study of human versus mouse CDR3 diversity and MHC coevolution. Sequencing was performed with immunoSEQ multiplex PCR; in TCRdb, only in-frame clones are kept and a portion is missing. The data contain about 73,000 clones, less than 95% of them seen just once; the ten biggest clones take up roughly 0.15%. Material: naive CD4+ T cells from blood. Subset given: CD45RO-negative CD62L-positive naive CD4 T cells. These receptors all stem from a person aged 30 to 69 in good health.

This chain uses TRBV19 with TRBJ1-2, with 8 bases that match TRBD1. The V and J ends lost 7 bases and 4 bases, in that order; junction bases with no gene match: 8. The CDR3 sequence is 14 residues long. Germline CDR1 LNHDA, CDR2 SQIVND (reference sequence). The CDR3 protein is CASTDGQGLYGYTF. CDR3 DNA sequence: TGTGCCAGTACCGATGGACAGGGACTCTATGGCTACACCTTC.

This clone was found once. The chain couples TRBV2 to TRBJ2-1, with D tentatively TRBD2 (7 bases). V was pared by 4 bases and J by 7 bases, with 14 bases between. The CDR3 is made up of 14 amino acids. CDR1 is SNHLY and CDR2 is FYNNEI in the germline V gene. As DNA, the CDR3 is TGTGCCAGCAGTGCAGGCGGGGGCGGAAATGAGCAGTTCTTC. Protein sequence: CASSAGGGGNEQFF.

The V call is TRBV5-1, the J call TRBJ2-5, with 11 bases identical to TRBD2. Germline V gives CDR1 SGHRS, CDR2 YFSETQ. Unmatched junction bases numbered 3, after V lost 0 bases and J lost 2 bases. The CDR3 length is 16 residues. For the CDR3, the DNA is TGCGCCAGCAGCTTGGGGGCTAGCGGGGGGCAAGAGACCCAGTACTTC. Its translation: CASSLGASGGQETQYF.

This rearrangement joins TRBV28 to TRBJ2-7, with 11 nucleotides matching TRBD1. The CDR3 runs 18 residues. Trimming cost V 8 bases and J 3 bases; bases outside gene matches: 18. Germline CDR1 and CDR2: MDHEN and SYDVKM. CDR3 sequence (DNA): TGTGCCAGCGAAGGATCGAATACCGGGACAGGGGGTTTCTACGAGCAGTACTTC. Residues: CASEGSNTGTGGFYEQYF. Complete variable domain (other parts from reference TRBV28 and TRBJ2-7): DVKVTQSSRYLVKRTGEKVFLECVQDMDHENMFWYRQDPGLGLRLIYFSYDVKMKEKGDIPEGYSVSREKKERFSLILESASTNQTSMYLCASEGSNTGTGGFYEQYFGPGTRLTVT.

The CDR3 loop is CAISSLTGDQPQHF. The DNA for the CDR3 is TGTGCCATCAGTTCCCTGACAGGGGATCAGCCCCAGCATTTT. The gene calls are TRBV10-3 and TRBJ1-5; 8 positions match TRBD1. This CDR3 comprises 14 residues. Germline CDR1 ENHRY, CDR2 SYGVKD. V shed 5 bases and J 5 bases; nucleotides not matched to a gene: 5.

The chain recombines TRBV27 with TRBJ1-1, with TRBD1 matching over 7 bases. Looked up from germline, CDR1 is MNHEY and CDR2 is SMNVEV (reference sequence). The J segment lost 1 base and the V segment lost 2 bases, leaving 13 bases of the junction unmatched. The CDR3 totals 18 residues. The CDR3 loop reads CASSLPVHMGQSNTEAFF. CDR3 in DNA: TGTGCCAGCAGTTTACCGGTACATATGGGACAGTCGAACACTGAAGCTTTCTTT.

V usage is TRBV5-6 and J usage is TRBJ2-3, with 10 bases fitting TRBD2. CDR3 length: 18 residues. CDR1 is SGHDT and CDR2 is YYEEEE in the germline V gene. The V and J ends lost 0 bases and 4 bases, in that order; junction bases with no gene match: 11. The CDR3 nucleotides read TGTGCCAGCAGCTTGGGGGCGGGTAGCGGGAGGTCCTCAGATACGCAGTATTTT. It translates to CASSLGAGSGRSSDTQYF.

The chain is built from TRBV7-3 and TRBJ2-5, with TRBD2 matching over 14 bases. This CDR3 region has 17 residues. Losses at the gene ends were 2 bases for V and 5 bases for J; bases not matched to a gene: 7. The V gene's germline CDR1 is SGHTA and CDR2 FQGTGA. As DNA, the CDR3 is TGTGCCAGCAGCTTACACGGGACTAGCGGGGGTGGGGAGACCCAGTACTTC. Translated, it gives CASSLHGTSGGGETQYF.

This chain joins TRBV6-5 and TRBJ1-1, with 7 bases lining up with TRBD1. The V segment lost 0 bases and the J segment 4 bases; nucleotides outside the gene matches: 2. CDR1 is MNHEY and CDR2 is SVGAGI in the germline V gene. The CDR3 runs 14 residues. CDR3 protein: CASSYSTGTTEAFF. CDR3 DNA: TGTGCCAGCAGTTACTCGACAGGGACCACTGAAGCTTTCTTT.

The chain has TRBV12-1 and TRBJ2-3; the D call TRBD2 from the table was never checked on the DNA. TRBV12-1 is a pseudogene locus. The CDR3 sequence is 16 residues long. This CDR3 reads CASSFVLAGVTDTQYF. The CDR3, as DNA: TGTGCCAGCAGCTTTGTCCTAGCGGGGGTCACAGATACGCAGTATTTT.

The rearrangement links TRBV28 to TRBJ1-1; 8 nucleotides align to TRBD1. Trimming removed 7 bases from V and 5 bases from J; junction bases left unmatched: 9. The CDR3 contains 14 residues. Per germline, CDR1 MDHEN and CDR2 SYDVKM. CDR3 protein: CASTAGGLFTEAFF. The DNA for the CDR3 is TGTGCCAGCACCGCAGGGGGCTTATTTACTGAAGCTTTCTTT. Supplemented by reference TRBV28 and TRBJ1-1, the full variable domain reads DVKVTQSSRYLVKRTGEKVFLECVQDMDHENMFWYRQDPGLGLRLIYFSYDVKMKEKGDIPEGYSVSREKKERFSLILESASTNQTSMYLCASTAGGLFTEAFFGQGTRLTVV.

The sample holds one count of this clone. The J gene is TRBJ2-2, the V gene TRBV29-1, with 9 bases that match TRBD2. Trimming took 4 bases from V and 3 from J; bases not matched to a gene: 6. The CDR3 is 15 residues long. The germline CDR1 and CDR2 sequences are SQVTM and ANQGSEA. In nucleotides, the CDR3 is TGCAGCGTTGTTCCTAGCGGGGAGTACACCGGGGAGCTGTTTTTT. As protein: CSVVPSGEYTGELFF.

The chain recombines TRBV15 with TRBJ2-1; possible D gene TRBD1, 6 bases. The CDR3 has 14 residues. The germline gives CDR1 LNHNV, CDR2 YYDKDF (reference sequence). V was cut by 0 bases and J by 13 bases, with 16 bases left in between. The CDR3 loop reads CATSRESQRGNQFF. The CDR3 nucleotides read TGTGCCACCAGCAGAGAGTCCCAGAGGGGGAACCAGTTCTTC.

This sequence joins TRBV7-8 and TRBJ2-5; D unresolved. Germline CDR1 and CDR2: SGHVS and FQNEAQ. The CDR3 runs to 19 residues. V lost 6 bases and J 2 bases, leaving 28 bases between the germline ends. The CDR3: CASSLIDAGTRELQETQYF. CDR3 sequence (DNA): TGTGCCAGCAGTTTAATAGACGCCGGCACCCGAGAACTACAAGAGACCCAGTACTTC.

J is TRBJ1-5 and V is TRBV6-1; D is unresolved. The CDR3 has 13 amino acids. Germline values: CDR1 MNHNS, CDR2 SASEGT. The V gene lost 2 bases and the J gene lost 5 bases, with 7 bases spanning the gap. The CDR3 here is CASSESRYQPQHF. The CDR3 coding sequence is TGTGCCAGCAGTGAATCCAGATATCAGCCCCAGCATTTT.

V and J are TRBV7-9 and TRBJ1-4; possible D gene TRBD1, 6 bases. V lost 4 bases to trimming and J lost 1 base, with 7 bases between them. CDR3 length equals 14 residues. CDR1 is SEHNR, CDR2 FQNEAQ, per germline (reference sequence). The CDR3 sequence is CASSSDRTNEKLFF. The CDR3 nucleotides are TGTGCCAGCAGCTCGGACAGAACTAATGAAAAACTGTTTTTT.

The J gene is TRBJ2-2, the V gene TRBV5-1; no firm D call. Germline values: CDR1 SGHRS, CDR2 YFSETQ. This CDR3 has 14 amino acids. Trimming cost V 1 base and J 2 bases, with 6 bases left between them. The CDR3 sequence: CASSLPVNTGELFF. The CDR3 nucleotides read TGCGCCAGCAGCTTGCCCGTTAACACCGGGGAGCTGTTTTTT.

This rearrangement joins TRBV21-1 to TRBJ2-7; the table's TRBD2 call for D was not verified on the DNA. TRBV21-1 is deemed a pseudogene. This CDR3 region has 16 residues. The DNA of the CDR3 is TGTGCCAGCAGCAAAGTAGGTCTAGCGCAAACCTACGAGCAGTACTTC. As protein: CASSKVGLAQTYEQYF.

The chain recombines TRBV29-1 with TRBJ1-3; TRBD1 might be the D (6 bases). V lost 6 bases, J lost 1 base, and 7 bases lay in between. This CDR3 has 12 amino acids. Germline CDR1 and CDR2: SQVTM and ANQGSEA. The CDR3 nucleotides are TGCAGCGTAACAGGGTCTGGAAACACCATATATTTT. This encodes CSVTGSGNTIYF.

This chain connects TRBV30 to TRBJ1-3, with TRBD1 matching over 8 bases. The CDR3 extends over 15 amino acids. The germline V gene encodes CDR1 GTSNPN and CDR2 SVGIG (reference sequence). The J segment lost 1 base and the V segment lost 7 bases, leaving 9 bases of the junction unmatched. The CDR3, as DNA: TGTGCCTCAAACGGGAGACAGGGGTCTGGAAACACCATATATTTT. It encodes CASNGRQGSGNTIYF.